The rows below give T cell receptor beta chains drawn from one sample of a study of blood T cell repertoires in COVID-19. The protocol was immunoSEQ multiplex PCR, while the TCRdb copy is restricted to in-frame clones and leaves out a portion. The sample lists 55,000 to 70,000 clones, approximately 86% seen once, with more than 20% in the top ten. The sequenced sample consisted of peripheral blood. These TCRs come from a woman older than 75 with COVID-19, enrolled during active disease. The CDR3 runs from the conserved cysteine through the conserved F or W. The D gene is left open where the match is weak. Some rows mark clone size as missing; the rest say once, few, many or name a class of expanded clone.

clone size	J gene	D gene	V gene	CDR3 DNA	CDR3 protein
NA	TRBJ1-3	NA	TRBV5-1	TGCGCCAGCAGCGAGACAGCTGGAAACACCATATATTTT	CASSETAGNTIYF
NA	TRBJ2-3	NA	TRBV14	TGTGCCAGCAGCCAAGATTTGGGGGCTAACACAGATACGCAGTATTTT	CASSQDLGANTDTQYF
NA	TRBJ2-3	TRBD1	TRBV11-3	TGTGCCAGCAGCTTAGGACAGGGGAGAGATACGCAGTATTTT	CASSLGQGRDTQYF
few	TRBJ1-6	NA	TRBV18	TGTGCCAGCTCACCCACTCCAGGCCATAGGTCACCCCTCCACTTT	CASSPTPGHRSPLHF
few	TRBJ1-1	TRBD1	TRBV5-1	TGCGCCAGCAGCGCAACCGACAGGGAAAAATTTCCTGAAGCTTTCTTT	CASSATDREKFPEAFF
NA	TRBJ2-3	NA	TRBV5-1	TGCGCCAGCAGCCGCGCGGGACCCCGCACAGATACGCAGTATTTT	CASSRAGPRTDTQYF
NA	TRBJ2-1	NA	TRBV14	TGTGCCAGCAGCCAAGATCGGGTAGATACCTACAATGAGCAGTTCTTC	CASSQDRVDTYNEQFF
NA	TRBJ2-5	NA	TRBV5-4	TGTGCCAGCAGCCCGTCGGCGGGTAGCCAAGAGACCCAGTACTTC	CASSPSAGSQETQYF
NA	TRBJ1-5	TRBD1	TRBV2	TGTGCCAGCAGTTGGGACAGAAGCAATCAGCCCCAGCATTTT	CASSWDRSNQPQHF
few	TRBJ2-7	TRBD2	TRBV27	TGTGCCAGCAGCGCGTCTAGCGGGGGGGCCCCTAGGGAGCAGTACTTC	CASSASSGGAPREQYF
NA	TRBJ2-5	TRBD2	TRBV5-1	TGCGCCAGCAGCTTCGGGACTACCCAAGAGACCCAGTACTTC	CASSFGTTQETQYF
few	TRBJ1-1	NA	TRBV9	TGTGCCAGCAGCGTAGGTCGGGGGAGTGAAGCTTTCTTT	CASSVGRGSEAFF
NA	TRBJ1-4	TRBD1	TRBV2	TGTGCCAGCATCTCGGACAGGGCATCGGAAAAACTGTTTTTT	CASISDRASEKLFF
NA	TRBJ1-1	NA	TRBV14	TGTGCCAGCCAACCCCAGGGGAAGAACACTGAAGCTTTCTTT	CASQPQGKNTEAFF
once	TRBJ2-1	NA	TRBV25-1	TGTGCCAGCAGTGATACAGGGACCTACAATGAGCAGTTCTTC	CASSDTGTYNEQFF
NA	TRBJ1-4	TRBD1	TRBV5-1	TGCGCCAGCAGCTCCGGACAGGGGGAAAAACTGTTTTTT	CASSSGQGEKLFF
once	TRBJ2-2	NA	TRBV6-5	TGTGCCAGCAGTTATTCAACAGGGACCGGGGAGCTGTTTTTT	CASSYSTGTGELFF
NA	TRBJ1-5	TRBD1	TRBV7-2	TGTGCCAGCAGCCCTAGCGGGCAGGGGGGTTATCAGCCCCAGCATTTT	CASSPSGQGGYQPQHF
NA	TRBJ2-1	NA	TRBV5-1	TGCGCCAGCAGCGGGGGGACAGACTACAATGAGCAGTTCTTC	CASSGGTDYNEQFF
NA	TRBJ1-2	TRBD1	TRBV5-1	TGCGCCAGCAGCTTGCAACAGGGGCGCTATGGCTACACCTTC	CASSLQQGRYGYTF
NA	TRBJ2-7	NA	TRBV27	TGTGCCAGCAGGGACAGATCCTACGAGCAGTACTTC	CASRDRSYEQYF
NA	TRBJ2-1	NA	TRBV11-2	TGTGCCAGCAGCTTAACCCGGGACTCCCACAATGAGCAGTTCTTC	CASSLTRDSHNEQFF
NA	TRBJ2-1	NA	TRBV6-2/TRBV6-3	TGTGCCAGCAGTTCTACGGGACAAGCGGTTAATGAGCAGTTCTTC	CASSSTGQAVNEQFF
NA	TRBJ1-2	NA	TRBV6-2/TRBV6-3	TGTGCCAGCAGTTATTACCGACAGGCTAACTATGGCTACACCTTC	CASSYYRQANYGYTF
NA	TRBJ1-6	TRBD1	TRBV6-5	TGTGCCAGCAGAGGACAGGGGCCCTTTAGTGCGCCCCTCCACTTT	CASRGQGPFSAPLHF
NA	TRBJ1-1	TRBD1	TRBV6-5	TGTGCCAGCAGTAGAAAGACAGGGGGCACTGAAGCTTTCTTT	CASSRKTGGTEAFF
NA	TRBJ2-1	TRBD2	TRBV7-8	TGTGCCAGCAGCCGAGACGGACTAGCGGCCCTTAATGAGCAGTTCTTC	CASSRDGLAALNEQFF
few	TRBJ1-5	NA	TRBV19	TGTGCCAGTAGCTTGTCAGGGAACCAGCCCCAGCATTTT	CASSLSGNQPQHF
NA	TRBJ2-3	TRBD1	TRBV5-1	TGCGCCAGCGGACTTGGGCAGGGGGTGAGAAATACGCAGTATTTT	CASGLGQGVRNTQYF
NA	TRBJ2-3	TRBD2	TRBV19	TGTGCCAGTAGTATAGTGGGGGGGAGCACAGATACGCAGTATTTT	CASSIVGGSTDTQYF
NA	TRBJ2-7	TRBD2	TRBV5-6	TGTGCCAGCAGCAGGACTAGCGCGGTCTCCTACGAGCAGTACTTC	CASSRTSAVSYEQYF
few	TRBJ1-4	TRBD1	TRBV7-9	TGTGCCAGCAGCCAGTGGGGACAGACCGAAAAACTGTTTTTT	CASSQWGQTEKLFF
NA	TRBJ1-2	NA	TRBV24-1	TGTGCCACCAGTGACAGTACAACTAACTATGGCTACACCTTC	CATSDSTTNYGYTF
NA	TRBJ2-3	TRBD1	TRBV5-1	TGCGCCAGCAGCTCTGGACAGGACACAGATACGCAGTATTTT	CASSSGQDTDTQYF
NA	TRBJ2-1	NA	TRBV6-5	TGTGCCAGCAGCCTCCCCGGGGTTTCCTACAATGAGCAGTTCTTC	CASSLPGVSYNEQFF
NA	TRBJ1-5	NA	TRBV5-4	TGTGCCAGCAGCTTGGGGGTGGAGGGGAATCAGCCCCAGCATTTT	CASSLGVEGNQPQHF
NA	TRBJ1-1	NA	TRBV27	TGTGCCAGCAGTTTATCGGGGAGGGCTGAAGCTTTCTTT	CASSLSGRAEAFF
NA	TRBJ1-2	TRBD1	TRBV25-1	TGTGCCAGCAGTGACCTTAGGACAGGCTATGGCTACACCTTC	CASSDLRTGYGYTF
NA	TRBJ1-1	NA	TRBV5-5	TGTGCCAGCAGCCCAAGGACAGCGACTGAAGCTTTCTTT	CASSPRTATEAFF
once	TRBJ1-5	NA	TRBV2	TGTGCCAGCAGTACCGGGGGAGGCCAGCCCCAGCATTTT	CASSTGGGQPQHF
NA	TRBJ1-6	TRBD1	TRBV7-2	TGTGCCAGCAGAGGGGGCGGTTCACCCCTCCACTTT	CASRGGGSPLHF
NA	TRBJ1-3	TRBD1	TRBV5-4	TGTGCCAGCAGCCCCGGGACAGGGGGAAGTGGAAACACCATATATTTT	CASSPGTGGSGNTIYF
NA	TRBJ2-1	TRBD2	TRBV6-5	TGTGCCAGCATGCGAGGGCGGGGGTCTTACAATGAGCAGTTCTTC	CASMRGRGSYNEQFF
NA	TRBJ2-5	TRBD2	TRBV6-5	TGTGCCAGCAGGGATAGCGGGGGGGCGGAGACCCAGTACTTC	CASRDSGGAETQYF
NA	TRBJ1-5	TRBD1	TRBV6-5	TGTGCCAGCAGTTACGGACAGGGACCCAATCAGCCCCAGCATTTT	CASSYGQGPNQPQHF
NA	TRBJ2-3	TRBD1	TRBV7-6	TGTGCCAGCAGCTTAATTACAGGGGGCACAGATACGCAGTATTTT	CASSLITGGTDTQYF
NA	TRBJ1-4	TRBD1	TRBV28	TGTGCCAGCAGCCCAGGGGGATTGGGGGATGAAAAACTGTTTTTT	CASSPGGLGDEKLFF
NA	TRBJ1-3	TRBD1	TRBV7-9	TGTGCCAGCAGGCCTGGGACAGCTGGAAACACCATATATTTT	CASRPGTAGNTIYF